This paragraph covers one T cell receptor beta chain sequence. Its antigen remains unidentified. These data are taken from a study of lymphopenia after photon versus proton radiotherapy. Germline V gene data show CDR1 as SGHRS and CDR2 as YFSETQ. The CDR3 sequence is 13 residues long. The V end lost 7 bases, the J end lost 8 bases, and 18 bases lay between the germline ends. Data came from immunoSEQ multiplex PCR; TCRdb stores just in-frame clones and leaves some out. The sample carries just over 30,000 clones, approximately 95% recorded once. Regarding the study as a whole: Relative stability marked proton patients; photon patients lost diversity and naive cells.

The sample consisted of peripheral blood, taken from a patient treated with photon-based radiotherapy. The TCR sequence derives from a woman aged 45-65 years with cholangiocarcinoma. The rearrangement links TRBV5-1 to TRBJ1-2; D remains ambiguous. The DNA of the CDR3 is TGCGCCAGCTCTGAGGAGGGCGTCCGGGGCTACACCTTC. This translates into CASSEEGVRGYTF.